This T cell receptor beta chain was found in a study of graft-versus-host responses after intestinal transplantation. Study summary: Grafts that recipients had were multivisceral, liver-intestinal, or isolated intestinal transplants. The study gave all recipients anti-thymocyte globulin induction, then tacrolimus and steroids for about 3 years.

The CDR3 has 11 amino acids. The germline V and J ends were trimmed by 3 bases and 7 bases, with 3 bases remaining between them. Looked up from germline, CDR1 is WSHSY and CDR2 is SAAADI. Data came from immunoSEQ multiplex PCR; TCRdb stores just in-frame clones and leaves some out. The sample has 90,000 to 150,000 clones, 85% to 95% seen once; the top ten hold about 3.3%. With respect to this clone: As yet, its antigen is unknown.

General study results and limits: Recipient marrow held GvH clones, some first seen in ileum or blood.

The material sequenced was unstimulated CD8+ T cells sorted from spleen or lymph node cells, taken before intestinal transplant. The receptor was isolated from a human donor who received an intestinal transplant. The chain combines TRBV10-2 with TRBJ1-4; D is uncertain. The CDR3 spells CASSDVEKLFF. DNA of the CDR3: TGCGCCAGCAGTGACGTTGAAAAACTGTTTTTT.